The present T cell receptor beta chain was sequenced within a study of OX40 agonist ivuxolimab in advanced cancers. Study background: Partial responses, seen in three patients, involved one hepatocellular carcinoma and two cutaneous melanomas.

Findings of the study overall: Averaging showed that CD8+ T cells had more expanded clones than CD4+ did.

TCRdb keeps only in-frame clones here, not all; method: immunoSEQ multiplex PCR. In the table there are about 75,000 clones, approximately 90% of which are singletons. With respect to this clone: What it recognizes is unknown.

Trimming cost V 4 bases and J 5 bases, with 6 bases left between them. This CDR3 is built from 11 residues. The V gene's germline CDR1 is SNHLY and CDR2 FYNNEI. This sample comprised CD4+ or CD8+ T cells sorted from blood, obtained in a trial of the OX40 agonist ivuxolimab. The V and J genes are TRBV2 and TRBJ2-7; no clear D. The sequence came from an adult with an advanced solid tumor such as melanoma, head and neck, liver or kidney cancer. The CDR3 sequence is CASSVLDEQYF. The CDR3 DNA reads TGTGCCAGCAGTGTATTGGACGAGCAGTACTTC.